One and the same sample provided the 20 T cell receptor beta chains below, sequenced in a study of blood T cell repertoires in COVID-19. Method: immunoSEQ multiplex PCR; TCRdb's copy keeps in-frame clones and lacks some. The sample gives nearly 350,000 clones, around nine tenths of which show up once; around 6.6% is in the top ten. Sequencing was performed on peripheral blood. Every receptor here comes from a woman aged 70-85 years with COVID-19, enrolled during active disease.

The chain is built from TRBV12-5 and TRBJ2-3; 12 bases fit TRBD2. Germline V CDR1 and CDR2: LGHNT, FRNRAP. CDR3 length: 16 residues. V gave up 5 bases and J gave up 3 bases; unmatched junction bases: 6. The CDR3 loop reads CASGPLAGGPTDTQYF. CDR3 nucleotides: TGTGCTAGTGGTCCCCTAGCGGGGGGGCCTACAGATACGCAGTATTTT.

Notes on this clone: Other DNA sequences within the sample encode an identical CDR3. The J gene is TRBJ1-2, the V gene TRBV6-5, with D hard to call. Trimming pared 0 bases from V and 6 bases from J, leaving 8 bases between. CDR3 length equals 13 residues. CDR1 is MNHEY, CDR2 SVGAGI, per germline. The CDR3 loop is CASSYSREDGYTF. Written as DNA, the CDR3 is TGTGCCAGCAGTTACTCGAGGGAGGATGGCTACACCTTC.

This clone occurred once. The chain carries TRBV5-1 and TRBJ1-2; D gene uncertain. V lost 4 bases, J lost 8 bases, and 18 bases lay in between. This CDR3 contains 14 residues. Germline V lookup: CDR1 SGHRS, CDR2 YFSETQ. The CDR3 spells CASSPRPGEVGYTF. CDR3 in DNA: TGCGCCAGCAGCCCTAGGCCTGGAGAGGTCGGCTACACCTTC.

This chain uses TRBV2 with TRBJ1-2; D remains ambiguous. CDR1 and CDR2 from the germline V gene are SNHLY and FYNNEI. V was pared by 0 bases and J by 0 bases, with 11 bases between. This CDR3 spans 16 amino acids. The chain's CDR3 is CASSEARLDPNYGYTF. The CDR3, as DNA: TGTGCCAGCAGTGAAGCAAGACTAGACCCTAACTATGGCTACACCTTC.

A single count supports this clone. The rearrangement joins TRBV6-2 or TRBV6-3 to TRBJ1-2, with a weak D call TRBD1 (6 bases). This CDR3 is 15 amino acids long. V was cut by 5 bases and J by 4 bases, with 17 bases left in between. Looked up from germline, CDR1 is MNHEY and CDR2 is SVGEGT. The CDR3 loop is CASSAPYQGSYGYTF. Here the CDR3 DNA reads TGTGCCAGCAGTGCCCCGTACCAGGGGAGCTATGGCTACACCTTC.

J is TRBJ2-3 and V is TRBV6-5; 9 positions match TRBD2. The CDR3 runs 13 residues. Germline values: CDR1 MNHEY, CDR2 SVGAGI. The J segment lost 6 bases and the V segment lost 6 bases, leaving 4 bases of the junction unmatched. CDR3 in amino acids: CASRASGADTQYF. DNA for the CDR3: TGTGCCAGCAGAGCTAGCGGGGCGGATACGCAGTATTTT.

The J gene is TRBJ1-6, the V gene TRBV6-6; 8 nucleotides match TRBD1. The CDR3 loop spans 15 amino acids. V shed 5 bases, J shed 8 bases, and the junction held 8 bases outside the gene matches. Germline assignment: CDR1 MNHNY and CDR2 SVGAGI (reference sequence). The CDR3 DNA follows: TGTGCCAGCAGTATCGGGACAGGAGGGGATTCACCCCTCCACTTT. Translation: CASSIGTGGDSPLHF.

This clone was picked up a small number of times. This rearrangement joins TRBV24-1 to TRBJ1-2, with D unclear. The CDR3 is 12 amino acids. The germline V gene encodes CDR1 KGHDR and CDR2 SFDVKD. V lost 6 bases, J lost 8 bases, and 12 bases lay in between. Here the CDR3 reads CATSPASGGYTF. The CDR3 nucleotides read TGTGCCACCAGTCCCGCGTCCGGGGGCTACACCTTC.

As DNA, the CDR3 is TGCGCCAGCAGCTACAGGGTCTCAGGTACTGAAGCTTTCTTT. Translated, it gives CASSYRVSGTEAFF. The chain couples TRBV5-1 to TRBJ1-1; tentative D call: TRBD1 (6 bases). The germline gives CDR1 SGHRS, CDR2 YFSETQ. CDR3 length: 14 residues. V lost 3 bases, J lost 5 bases, and 14 bases lay in between.

V usage is TRBV2 and J usage is TRBJ1-6; D is unresolved. This CDR3 has 14 residues. Trimming cost V 3 bases and J 13 bases, with 16 bases left between them. CDR1 is SNHLY and CDR2 is FYNNEI in the germline V gene. Here the CDR3 reads CASSDRGNGMPLHF. The CDR3 DNA follows: TGTGCCAGCAGTGACAGAGGGAATGGCATGCCCCTCCACTTT.

V usage is TRBV5-1 and J usage is TRBJ2-5, with TRBD1 identical over 8 bases. This CDR3 comprises 16 residues. With 0 bases clipped from V and 2 bases from J, the junction kept 6 bases outside the gene matches. Germline CDR1 SGHRS, CDR2 YFSETQ. The CDR3 region is CASSLGAGTGQETQYF. CDR3 DNA sequence: TGCGCCAGCAGCTTGGGGGCCGGGACAGGACAAGAGACCCAGTACTTC.

This clone was counted once. The CDR3 region has the DNA TGTGCCAGCAGTTGGGGCCGCACAGATACGCAGTATTTT. Translating it yields CASSWGRTDTQYF. The V gene is TRBV12-3 or TRBV12-4, the J gene TRBJ2-3; a weak D match, TRBD1 (5 bases). The V end was cut by 4 bases, the J end by 1 base, with 6 bases between. The CDR3 has 13 amino acids.

V gene TRBV6-5 combines with J gene TRBJ1-4, with TRBD1 matching 9 bases. The germline V gene has CDR1 MNHEY and CDR2 SVGAGI. V lost 6 bases, J lost 7 bases, and 6 bases stayed unmatched. The CDR3 runs 14 residues. DNA for the CDR3: TGTGCCAGCAGGAGGGGACAGGGAGGTGAAAAACTGTTTTTT. Its protein is CASRRGQGGEKLFF.

In this sample, this clone turned up a few times. The chain uses TRBV5-6 and TRBJ2-7, with D tentatively TRBD1 (5 bases). The germline CDR1 and CDR2 sequences are SGHDT and YYEEEE. This CDR3 contains 14 residues. With 2 bases removed from V and 4 bases from J, the gap between germline ends came to 13 bases. The CDR3 sequence is CASSFQGSPYEQYF. The CDR3 coding sequence is TGTGCCAGCAGCTTTCAGGGATCCCCTTACGAGCAGTACTTC.

This sequence joins TRBV19 and TRBJ2-5; 11 nucleotides line up with TRBD2. Germline CDR1 reads LNHDA; CDR2 reads SQIVND (reference sequence). The length of the CDR3 is 16 residues. The V segment lost 3 bases and the J segment 1 base; nucleotides outside the gene matches: 4. CDR3 nucleotides: TGTGCCAGTAGTATTTCTAGCGGGGGGACCCAAGAGACCCAGTACTTC. Its translation is CASSISSGGTQETQYF.

The chain couples TRBV27 to TRBJ2-7; D possibly corresponds to TRBD1 (5 bases). The CDR3 is 16 residues long. Trimming removed 4 bases at V and 2 bases at J, with 18 bases between. Germline values: CDR1 MNHEY, CDR2 SMNVEV (reference sequence). CDR3 DNA sequence: TGTGCCAGCAGTTACAAACACCCAGGGTTTCCCTACGAGCAGTACTTC. It specifies CASSYKHPGFPYEQYF.

About this clone itself: In the same sample, other DNA sequences code for this CDR3. V usage is TRBV24-1 and J usage is TRBJ1-1; D might be TRBD1 (5 bases). The CDR3 runs 13 residues. V was shortened by 1 base and J by 5 bases, with 7 bases between the two germline ends. Germline loops: CDR1 KGHDR, CDR2 SFDVKD. CDR3 nucleotides: TGTGCCACCAGTGATTTTCGGGGGACTGAAGCTTTCTTT. Translating it yields CATSDFRGTEAFF.

This clone occurred a few times. The rearrangement links TRBV5-1 to TRBJ1-3; possible D gene TRBD1, 5 bases. The germline V gene has CDR1 SGHRS and CDR2 YFSETQ. The CDR3 spans 15 residues. The V end lost 2 bases, the J end lost 2 bases, and 11 bases lay between the germline ends. CDR3 region: CASSFKQDPGNTIYF. The DNA of the CDR3 is TGCGCCAGCAGCTTCAAACAGGATCCTGGAAACACCATATATTTT.

The chain couples TRBV4-2 to TRBJ1-4, with D hard to call. V gave up 3 bases and J gave up 4 bases, with 15 bases separating them. The CDR3 loop spans 16 amino acids. Germline V gene data show CDR1 as LGHNA and CDR2 as YNFKEQ. The DNA of the CDR3 is TGTGCCAGCAGCCAGGCAAGCGGGGTTGTTAATGAAAAACTGTTTTTT. This translates into CASSQASGVVNEKLFF.

The chain combines TRBV29-1 with TRBJ2-5; 10 bases line up with TRBD1. The V gene end was trimmed by 5 bases and the J gene end by 4 bases; junction bases not matched to a gene: 7. CDR3 length equals 14 residues. From germline, CDR1 is SQVTM and CDR2 ANQGSEA. CDR3 sequence (DNA): TGCAGCGTTCGGGACAGGGGAGAGGGAGAGACCCAGTACTTC. This encodes CSVRDRGEGETQYF.